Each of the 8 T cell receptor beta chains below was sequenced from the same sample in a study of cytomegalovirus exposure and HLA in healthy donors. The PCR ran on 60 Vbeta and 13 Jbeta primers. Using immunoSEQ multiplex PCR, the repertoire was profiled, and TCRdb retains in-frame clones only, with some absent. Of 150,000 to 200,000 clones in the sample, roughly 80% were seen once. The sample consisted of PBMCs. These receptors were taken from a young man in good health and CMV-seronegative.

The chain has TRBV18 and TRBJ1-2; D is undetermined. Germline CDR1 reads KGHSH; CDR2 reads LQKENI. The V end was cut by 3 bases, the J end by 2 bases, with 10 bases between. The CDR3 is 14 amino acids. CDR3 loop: CASSPGLRNYGYTF. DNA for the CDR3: TGTGCCAGCTCACCGGGCTTAAGAAACTATGGCTACACCTTC.

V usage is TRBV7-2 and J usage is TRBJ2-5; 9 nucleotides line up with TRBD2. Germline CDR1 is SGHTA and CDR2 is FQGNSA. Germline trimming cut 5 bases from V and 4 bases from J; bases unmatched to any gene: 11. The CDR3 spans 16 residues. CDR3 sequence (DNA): TGTGCCAGCAGCCCCCGACTAGCGGAGAGGGGAGAGACCCAGTACTTC. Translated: CASSPRLAERGETQYF.

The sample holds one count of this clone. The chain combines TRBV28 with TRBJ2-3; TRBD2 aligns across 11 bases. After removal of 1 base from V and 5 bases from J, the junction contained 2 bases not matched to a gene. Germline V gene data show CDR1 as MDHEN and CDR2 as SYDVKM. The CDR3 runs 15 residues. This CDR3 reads CASSLLLAGEDTQYF. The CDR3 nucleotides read TGTGCCAGCAGTTTATTACTAGCGGGAGAAGATACGCAGTATTTT.

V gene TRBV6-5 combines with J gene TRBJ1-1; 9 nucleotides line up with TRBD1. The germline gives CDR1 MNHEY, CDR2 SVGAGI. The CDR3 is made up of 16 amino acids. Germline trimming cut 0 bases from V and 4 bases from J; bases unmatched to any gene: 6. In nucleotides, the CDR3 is TGTGCCAGCAGTTACTCGACAGGGGGGCCGGGCACTGAAGCTTTCTTT. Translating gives CASSYSTGGPGTEAFF.

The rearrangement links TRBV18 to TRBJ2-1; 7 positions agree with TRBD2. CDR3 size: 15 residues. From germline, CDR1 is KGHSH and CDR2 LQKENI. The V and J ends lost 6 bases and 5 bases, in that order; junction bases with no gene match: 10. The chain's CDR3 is CASSLFWEGNNEQFF. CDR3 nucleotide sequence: TGTGCCAGCTCGCTATTCTGGGAGGGGAACAATGAGCAGTTCTTC.

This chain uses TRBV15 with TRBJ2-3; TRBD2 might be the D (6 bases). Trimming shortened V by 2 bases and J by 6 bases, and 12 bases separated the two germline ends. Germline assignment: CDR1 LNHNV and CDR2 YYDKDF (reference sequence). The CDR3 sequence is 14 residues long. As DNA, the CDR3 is TGTGCCACCAGCAGAACGACTAGGGCGGATACGCAGTATTTT. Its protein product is CATSRTTRADTQYF.

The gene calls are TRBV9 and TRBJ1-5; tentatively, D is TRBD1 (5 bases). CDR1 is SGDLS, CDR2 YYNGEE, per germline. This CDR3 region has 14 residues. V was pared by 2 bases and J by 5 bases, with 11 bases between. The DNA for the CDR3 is TGTGCCAGCAGCGTTGGGGCTGGCGATCAGCCCCAGCATTTT. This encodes CASSVGAGDQPQHF.

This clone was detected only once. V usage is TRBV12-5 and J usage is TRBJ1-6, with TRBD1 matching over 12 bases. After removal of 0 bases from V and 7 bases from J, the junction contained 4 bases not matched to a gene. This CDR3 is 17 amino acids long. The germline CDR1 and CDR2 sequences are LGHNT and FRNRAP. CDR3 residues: CASGLVGDRGRNSPLHF. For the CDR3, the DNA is TGTGCTAGTGGTTTGGTTGGGGACAGGGGGCGGAATTCACCCCTCCACTTT. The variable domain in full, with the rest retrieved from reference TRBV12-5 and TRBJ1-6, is DARVTQTPRHKVTEMGQEVTMRCQPILGHNTVFWYRQTMMQGLELLAYFRNRAPLDDSGMPKDRFSAEMPDATLATLKIQPSEPRDSAVYFCASGLVGDRGRNSPLHFGNGTRLTVT.